This TCR beta chain was captured by sequencing in a study of OX40 agonist ivuxolimab in advanced cancers. On the study more broadly: Six ivuxolimab dose levels, 0.01 to 10 mg/kg, were given intravenously every 2 weeks. There were three patients with partial responses, one having hepatocellular carcinoma and two cutaneous melanoma. Enrolled patients in dose escalation had cancers that were hepatocellular carcinoma, melanoma, renal cell or head and neck cancer.

No patient had autoimmune disease or received systemic immunosuppression. Germline V CDR1 and CDR2: LNHDA, SQIVND (reference sequence). The trim removed 5 bases at V and 3 bases at J, leaving 6 bases unmatched. The CDR3 is 14 residues long. Sequenced by immunoSEQ multiplex PCR; TCRdb stores in-frame clones only, minus some. The sample shows about 33,000 clones, around 84% of them seen only once. Sample: CD4+ or CD8+ T cells sorted from blood, taken in a trial of the OX40 agonist ivuxolimab. The rearrangement joins TRBV19 to TRBJ2-7; 8 bases match TRBD1. The sequence was obtained from an adult with an advanced solid tumor such as melanoma, head and neck, liver or kidney cancer. The CDR3 DNA sequence: TGTGCCAGTAGTCCCGGGACAGGAGTCTACGAGCAGTACTTC. It yields the protein CASSPGTGVYEQYF.